The text below deals with one TCR beta chain. At least ten counts were recorded for this clonotype. Its binding antigen is unknown. Base qualities are missing; no much larger clone stands one base away. This record belongs to a study of tumor-infiltrating lymphocytes in primary liver carcinoma (TCRdb year 2017). With regard to the full study: Hepatocellular carcinoma (four) or combined HCC and intrahepatic cholangiocarcinoma (one) was present in the five patients, who were three men and two women aged 30 to 69 years. The roughly 25 tumor region samples were profiled with Agilent mRNA microarrays so that TCRbeta repertoire diversity could be related to the local molecular phenotype. Samples yielded roughly 3.5 to 7.13 million productive TCRbeta reads; read depth did not differ significantly between tissue types. A total of roughly 35 specimens from 5 patients, comprising around 25 tumor regions, 5 adjacent noncancerous liver tissues and 5 peripheral blood samples, were covered by TCRbeta repertoire sequencing. Reproducibility between technical replicate repertoires was high, with correlation coefficients above 0.95 and mean shared-clone rates approximately 0.9. The study combined TCRbeta repertoire sequencing, expression microarrays and whole-exome sequencing across five regions of each liver tumor, with adjacent normal tissue and blood. The tumors of the five patients were staged as T1-T3 N0M0, with maximum diameters ranging from roughly 4 to 11 cm.

Findings and caveats that apply to the study as a whole: A significantly larger repertoire fraction was made up by the top 250 clones in tumors than in blood (p = 0.039). Only the TCR beta chain was sequenced, which likely underestimates true repertoire diversity because unpaired alpha chains were not captured. Only about 7.5-25% of top clones were found in all five regions of a tumor, suggesting spatial heterogeneity of tumor-infiltrating T cells. Since the samples were bulk and unsorted, there was no way to compare CD4+ and CD8+ T cell repertoires. With just 4 or 5 patients in the study, the authors point out that the findings should be validated in a larger study. Repertoire overlap was higher between tumor regions (mean about 35%) than tumor-adjacent (around 17%) or tumor-blood (approximately 14%) pairs, consistent with antigen-driven expansion.

Using a constant-region primer and ProtoScript II reverse transcriptase, TCRbeta-specific cDNA was reverse-transcribed from about 540 ng total RNA. Three nested multiplex PCR rounds, following a slightly modified ARM-PCR procedure, were used to build the TCRbeta libraries. Multiplex TRBV1-TRBV30 forward primers and a Cbeta reverse primer were used in the first two PCR rounds, each of which was run for approximately 10 cycles. A final 25-cycle PCR with Deep VentR polymerase added sample barcodes and Illumina adapters. Amplicons of 200-500 bp were gel-purified with a QIAquick gel extraction kit before sequencing. The TCRbeta amplicons were sequenced with 250-bp paired-end reads on an Illumina HiSeq 2500. On the study's bioinformatics: Reads were quality-trimmed with Trimmomatic v0.33, and paired reads were merged with FLASH v1.2.11 to recover full CDR3 sequences. MiGEC v1.2.1b assigned V, D and J germline segments to the rearranged TCRbeta sequences. Clonotype statistics and Shannon-Wiener diversity indices were calculated with VDJtools v1.0.0. Except for diversity analysis, only the 250 most abundant clonotypes of each sample were used in subsequent analyses to reduce sampling bias. TCRdb itself trimmed the public reads at Q25 with fastp, ran MiXCR and retained productive beta chains. Rows merge per CDR3 protein into single entries with the most common DNA and genes. The V and J calls and clone size are TCRdb's, not the authors'. This sample is represented by under 90,000 distinct CDR3 sequences; 72% of them were singletons. The ten largest clones add up to roughly a fifth of the sample.

Total RNA and DNA were co-extracted without cell sorting from approximately 20-30 mg of bulk tissue using the AllPrep DNA/RNA mini kit. Surgical resection was performed in China between November 2015 and early 2016 on several patients with histopathologically diagnosed primary liver carcinoma. At the time of sampling, the patients were treatment-naive and had chronic HBV infection. Five spatially separated regions were sampled per tumor: superior, inferior, left-lateral and right-lateral poles, plus the tumor centre. According to histology, viable tumor cells made up more than 85% of every tumor sample. Each fresh piece of tumor and adjacent tissue was cut in two, with one half stored in RNAlater at -80 degrees C and the other half sent for histology. V is reduced by 4 bases and J by 2 bases, leaving a spacing of 12 bases between them. CDR1 is given as LGHNA and CDR2 as YNFKEQ, both from the germline V gene. Counted from cysteine to phenylalanine, this CDR3 has 15 amino acids. This entry keeps only the CDR3 DNA: 45 bases, framed from base 1.

This sequence originates from a man aged 40-50 years with primary liver carcinoma and hepatitis B virus infection. This chain joins TRBV4-2 to TRBJ2-1; the D segment cannot be called with confidence. The sequenced sample was liver tumor tissue from sampling region 1. The sample's cell subset or site, from its label and the paper: tumor region T1, superior pole. The CDR3 reads CASSPSSTAYNEQFF. The nucleotide sequence is TGTGCCAGCAGCCCTTCTTCTACTGCCTACAATGAGCAGTTCTTC.